A single sample gave rise to the 6 T cell receptor beta chains below, sequenced in a study of OX40 agonist ivuxolimab in advanced cancers. Measured with immunoSEQ multiplex PCR; TCRdb has only the in-frame clones, and not every one. The table shows fewer than 100,000 clones, with just over 90% occurring only once. The sample was CD4+ or CD8+ T cells sorted from blood, taken in a trial of the OX40 agonist ivuxolimab. These receptors were obtained from an adult with an advanced solid tumor such as melanoma, head and neck, liver or kidney cancer.

The J gene is TRBJ2-3, the V gene TRBV2; TRBD2 might be the D (6 bases). The CDR3 is 15 residues long. Germline V gives CDR1 SNHLY, CDR2 FYNNEI. V gave up 4 bases and J gave up 3 bases, with 14 bases separating them. CDR3 loop: CASSVEGLMTDTQYF. For the CDR3, the DNA is TGTGCCAGCAGTGTGGAGGGGTTAATGACAGATACGCAGTATTTT.

This chain joins TRBV5-1 and TRBJ2-1, with 9 bases aligning to TRBD1. Per germline, CDR1 SGHRS and CDR2 YFSETQ. This CDR3 comprises 15 residues. V was clipped by 3 bases and J by 5 bases; unmatched bases: 6. CDR3 protein: CASSYRGQRNNEQFF. In nucleotides, the CDR3 is TGCGCCAGCAGCTACAGGGGGCAAAGGAACAATGAGCAGTTCTTC.

V is TRBV7-8 and J is TRBJ2-5, with TRBD2 matching 10 bases. V trimming: 1 base; J trimming: 3 bases; junction bases outside the gene matches: 14. From germline, CDR1 is SGHVS and CDR2 FQNEAQ. The CDR3 sequence is 19 residues long. CDR3: CASSLGLVASGSPEETQYF. CDR3 coding DNA: TGTGCCAGCAGCTTAGGGCTCGTTGCTAGCGGGAGCCCTGAAGAGACCCAGTACTTC.

This clone was seen once. V gene TRBV19 combines with J gene TRBJ2-5; D may be TRBD2 (6 bases). The CDR3 is 13 residues long. Between the trimmed V and J ends, which lost 3 bases and 1 base, there was a span of 6 bases. CDR1 is LNHDA and CDR2 is SQIVND in the germline V gene (reference sequence). The CDR3 spells CASSMRGQETQYF. Written as DNA, the CDR3 is TGTGCCAGTAGTATGCGGGGCCAAGAGACCCAGTACTTC.

V gene TRBV2 combines with J gene TRBJ2-5; TRBD2 matches 8 bases. Trimming cost V 7 bases and J 5 bases; bases outside gene matches: 9. The CDR3 is 14 residues long. Germline CDR1 reads SNHLY; CDR2 reads FYNNEI. The CDR3 protein is CASTSGLDIETQYF. CDR3 bases: TGTGCCAGCACCTCGGGACTAGATATTGAGACCCAGTACTTC.

This clone was seen just once. V and J are TRBV4-1 and TRBJ2-1, with D possibly matching TRBD2 (6 bases). Deletions cut 3 bases from V and 5 bases from J, with 11 bases between. Germline values: CDR1 MGHRA, CDR2 YSYEKL. The CDR3 is 14 amino acids. The CDR3 DNA reads as TGCGCCAGCAGCCAGCGGGACCAGGACAATGAGCAGTTCTTC. Its translation is CASSQRDQDNEQFF.